The 31 T cell receptor beta chains below all came from one sample that was sequenced in a study of spatial heterogeneity in lung cancer (dated by TCRdb to about 2019). The receptor library was made with 5' RACE. The run used a NextSeq 500. TCRdb trimmed the raw reads at Q25, called clones with MiXCR and kept productive beta chains. One record per CDR3 amino acid sequence lists the most common genes and DNA. The sample profile shows 72,000 or so distinct CDR3 sequences; approximately 9% of them were found once. The ten largest clones capture roughly 1.8% of the sample. The sample's time point label, decoded: blood at routine non-recurrence follow-up after resection. Sample: PBMCs, taken at follow-up. These receptors all come from a female donor with early-stage non-small cell lung cancer.

This clonotype was detected a few times. The gene calls are TRBV11-2 and TRBJ2-2; TRBD1 matches at 8 bases. There are 16 residues in the CDR3. V gave up 3 bases and J gave up 5 bases; unmatched junction bases: 8. Germline V lookup: CDR1 SGHAT, CDR2 FQNNGV. The CDR3 loop reads CASSFNQGARTGELFF. CDR3 nucleotides: TGTGCCAGCAGCTTCAACCAGGGGGCGAGGACCGGGGAGCTGTTTTTT.

This clonotype was recorded many times. V is TRBV7-9 and J is TRBJ1-2, with D unresolved. The CDR3 spans 14 residues. In germline, CDR1 is SEHNR, CDR2 FQNEAQ (reference sequence). V shed 1 base and J shed 6 bases, with 12 bases lying between them. The CDR3 is CASSLGLRKNGYTF. CDR3 DNA sequence: TGTGCCAGCAGCTTAGGCCTTCGGAAGAATGGCTACACCTTC.

This clonotype was picked up many times. This sequence joins TRBV5-1 and TRBJ2-3; D ambiguous. The CDR3 spans 15 residues. V was cut by 3 bases and J by 0 bases, with 11 bases left in between. Germline assignment: CDR1 SGHRS and CDR2 YFSETQ. The CDR3 reads CASSSTIGSTDTQYF. The CDR3 nucleotides are TGCGCCAGCAGCTCTACGATCGGCAGCACAGATACGCAGTATTTT.

The V call is TRBV5-1, the J call TRBJ1-1; a weak D match, TRBD1 (5 bases). This CDR3 spans 14 amino acids. Germline CDR1 is SGHRS and CDR2 is YFSETQ. V lost 0 bases to trimming and J lost 5 bases, with 11 bases between them. The CDR3 region is CASSLGLRETEAFF. The CDR3 nucleotides read TGCGCCAGCAGCTTGGGACTCAGGGAGACTGAAGCTTTCTTT.

The rearrangement uses TRBV6-2 or TRBV6-3 and TRBJ1-1, with D perhaps TRBD1 (6 bases). This CDR3 region has 16 residues. Germline V lookup: CDR1 MNHEY, CDR2 SVGEGT. With 2 bases removed from V and 1 base from J, the gap between germline ends came to 14 bases. DNA for the CDR3: TGTGCCAGCAGTTACGTTTGGGGGGCGGCGAACACTGAAGCTTTCTTT. Protein sequence: CASSYVWGAANTEAFF.

The sample holds many counts of this clonotype. The rearrangement links TRBV28 to TRBJ1-2; D remains unclear. V was cut by 2 bases and J by 3 bases, with 7 bases left in between. There are 13 residues in the CDR3. CDR1 is MDHEN and CDR2 is SYDVKM in the germline V gene. The CDR3: CASSLGRDYGYTF. In nucleotides, the CDR3 is TGTGCCAGCAGTTTAGGTCGGGACTATGGCTACACCTTC.

V usage is TRBV25-1 and J usage is TRBJ1-2; D gene unclear. Looked up from germline, CDR1 is MGHDK and CDR2 is SYGVNS. The CDR3 has 14 residues. V lost 1 base, J lost 6 bases, and 12 bases lay in between. CDR3 sequence (DNA): TGTGCCAGCAGTGAATCCCCAGGAGCGGATGGCTACACCTTC. Protein: CASSESPGADGYTF.

This clonotype was seen many times. CDR3 amino acids: CASSQNGGETYEQYF. As DNA, the CDR3 is TGTGCCAGCAGCCAGAACGGAGGGGAGACCTACGAGCAGTACTTC. The chain employs TRBV6-2 or TRBV6-3 and TRBJ2-7; tentatively, D is TRBD2 (6 bases). Germline V lookup: CDR1 MNHEY, CDR2 SVGEGT. V gave up 6 bases and J gave up 2 bases, with 17 bases separating them. This CDR3 comprises 15 residues.

This clonotype was recorded only once. Here the CDR3 reads CASSPAGDYGYTF. The CDR3 DNA reads TGTGCCAGCAGCCCGGCGGGCGACTATGGCTACACCTTC. The V and J genes are TRBV7-9 and TRBJ1-2; no clear D gene. In germline, CDR1 is SEHNR, CDR2 FQNEAQ (reference sequence). The CDR3 contains 13 residues. Trimming removed 5 bases at V and 3 bases at J, with 10 bases between.

This clonotype showed up many times. The chain joins TRBV5-1 to TRBJ2-3, with 15 bases that match TRBD2. This CDR3 is 15 amino acids long. From germline, CDR1 is SGHRS and CDR2 YFSETQ. V lost 5 bases to trimming and J lost 7 bases; unmatched junction nucleotides: 5. CDR3 sequence reads: CASRTGLAGGYTQYF. The CDR3 nucleotides read TGCGCCAGCAGGACGGGACTAGCGGGAGGTTATACGCAGTATTTT.

This clonotype was seen repeatedly, ten times or more. The gene calls are TRBV11-2 and TRBJ2-7; TRBD2 matches at 10 bases. The CDR3 sequence is 16 residues long. Trimming removed 2 bases from V and 3 bases from J; junction bases left unmatched: 7. From germline, CDR1 is SGHAT and CDR2 FQNNGV. The CDR3 sequence is CASSLTLAGLLYEQYF. CDR3 in DNA: TGTGCCAGCAGCTTAACACTAGCGGGGCTCCTCTACGAGCAGTACTTC.

The chain carries TRBV28 and TRBJ1-4; D remains ambiguous. Trimming took 3 bases from V and 7 from J, leaving 15 bases between them. The CDR3 is 15 residues long. CDR1 and CDR2 from the germline V gene are MDHEN and SYDVKM. As DNA, the CDR3 is TGTGCCAGCAGTTTCCACACAACCGGAGTTGAAAAACTGTTTTTT. Amino acids: CASSFHTTGVEKLFF.

The V call is TRBV5-5, the J call TRBJ1-5, with D hard to call. CDR3 length equals 15 residues. Germline V gene sequence: CDR1 SGHKS, CDR2 YYEKEE (reference sequence). The V and J ends lost 4 bases and 0 bases respectively, with 11 bases between them. The CDR3 nucleotides read TGTGCCAGCAGCCCCACCGGGAGTAGCAATCAGCCCCAGCATTTT. As protein: CASSPTGSSNQPQHF.

This clonotype was seen a few times. The chain couples TRBV7-8 to TRBJ2-2; 7 bases agree with TRBD2. Germline CDR1 is SGHVS and CDR2 is FQNEAQ. The V segment lost 5 bases and the J segment 4 bases; nucleotides outside the gene matches: 7. The CDR3 contains 15 residues. CDR3 protein: CASSPPGRATGELFF. CDR3 in DNA: TGTGCCAGCAGCCCACCTGGGAGGGCCACCGGGGAGCTGTTTTTT.

The table lists this clonotype with a few counts. The rearrangement uses TRBV18 and TRBJ2-5; D is unclear. The germline CDR1 and CDR2 sequences are KGHSH and LQKENI. Trimming removed 1 base from V and 3 bases from J, with 9 bases in between. The CDR3 runs 14 residues. CDR3 coding DNA: TGTGCCAGCTCACCACGTGACGGAAAAGAGACCCAGTACTTC. Residues: CASSPRDGKETQYF.

This clonotype was counted ten times or more. V usage is TRBV7-9 and J usage is TRBJ2-7; possibly TRBD1 or TRBD2 for D (5 bases each). CDR3 length equals 16 residues. Germline V lookup: CDR1 SEHNR, CDR2 FQNEAQ (reference sequence). Trimming removed 0 bases at V and 2 bases at J, with 14 bases between. Here the CDR3 reads CASSLAGRDPTYEQYF. DNA for the CDR3: TGTGCCAGCAGCTTAGCGGGCAGGGACCCAACCTACGAGCAGTACTTC.

The rearrangement joins TRBV4-2 to TRBJ2-3; 8 nucleotides line up with TRBD1. Germline V lookup: CDR1 LGHNA, CDR2 YNFKEQ. CDR3 size: 13 residues. The ends lost 0 bases at V and 13 bases at J; junction bases unmatched: 6. The CDR3 is CASSQDARGLEYF. CDR3 sequence (DNA): TGTGCCAGCAGCCAAGATGCCAGGGGGCTCGAGTATTTT.

This chain joins TRBV14 and TRBJ2-7; TRBD1 might be the D (6 bases). V was trimmed by 0 bases and J by 4 bases, leaving 10 bases between them. Germline lookup yields CDR1 SGHDN and CDR2 FVKESK. CDR3 length: 14 amino acids. The CDR3 reads CASSQEGGSYEQYF. The CDR3 DNA sequence: TGTGCCAGCAGCCAAGAAGGGGGAAGTTACGAGCAGTACTTC.

This clonotype showed up many times. V is TRBV28 and J is TRBJ1-4; the D is unclear. Trimming stripped 5 bases from V and 3 bases from J, with 16 bases between. CDR1 MDHEN and CDR2 SYDVKM come from the germline V gene. The CDR3 length is 16 residues. CDR3 region: CASSLIPTSPNEKLFF. CDR3 nucleotides: TGTGCCAGCAGTCTTATTCCGACGTCCCCTAATGAAAAACTGTTTTTT.

In its sample, this clonotype was seen many times. V is TRBV5-1 and J is TRBJ2-2; D is possibly TRBD1 (6 bases). There are 19 residues in the CDR3. Germline-derived CDR1 and CDR2 are SGHRS and YFSETQ. V lost 1 base and J 0 bases, leaving 19 bases between the germline ends. The CDR3 loop is CASSLQDTGHKSNTGELFF. As DNA, the CDR3 is TGCGCCAGCAGCTTGCAAGATACGGGACACAAGTCGAACACCGGGGAGCTGTTTTTT.

Of note for this clonotype: A much larger clone lies a single base off, so this may be a read error. The rearrangement links TRBV7-3 to TRBJ2-2, with D perhaps matching TRBD1 or TRBD2 (5 bases each). The germline V gene encodes CDR1 SGHTA and CDR2 FQGTGA. The CDR3 is made up of 15 amino acids. The CDR3 DNA reads as TGTGCCAGCAGCCCTTCGACAGCGCTTACCGGGGAGCTGGTTTTT. Residues: CASSPSTALTGELVF.

The chain carries TRBV11-2 and TRBJ2-2, with 10 bases lining up with TRBD2. The CDR3 has 17 residues. J was trimmed by 6 bases and V by 1 base; bases with no gene match: 8. The germline CDR1 and CDR2 sequences are SGHAT and FQNNGV. CDR3 sequence: CASSLGPGTSEPGELFF. DNA for the CDR3: TGTGCCAGCAGCTTAGGACCCGGGACTAGCGAACCCGGGGAGCTGTTTTTT.

V and J are TRBV6-6 and TRBJ1-5; D unclear. CDR1 is MNHNY, CDR2 SVGAGI, per germline (reference sequence). V dropped 2 bases and J dropped 0 bases, with 11 bases sitting between them. The CDR3 totals 16 residues. CDR3 nucleotide sequence: TGTGCCAGCAGTTACGCAGGCGGGTATAGCAATCAGCCCCAGCATTTT. This sequence encodes CASSYAGGYSNQPQHF.

This clonotype was seen many times. The chain recombines TRBV20-1 with TRBJ2-3; D is possibly TRBD1 or TRBD2 (5 bases each). V lost 5 bases and J lost 1, with 16 bases in between. Looked up from germline, CDR1 is DFQATT and CDR2 is SNEGSKA (reference sequence). The CDR3 sequence is 15 residues long. The DNA of the CDR3 is TGCAGTGCTTGCCGCAGGGTCGGGGGCACAGATACGCAGTATTTT. This encodes CSACRRVGGTDTQYF.

This clonotype was detected ten times or more. V gene TRBV6-2 or TRBV6-3 combines with J gene TRBJ1-5; 11 bases match TRBD1. There are 17 residues in the CDR3. Germline-derived CDR1 and CDR2 are MNHEY and SVGEGT. J gave up 6 bases and V 0 bases, and 7 bases lay outside the gene matches. This chain's CDR3 is CASSYSFRDRGGQPQHF. The CDR3, as DNA: TGTGCCAGCAGTTACTCGTTCCGGGACAGGGGGGGTCAGCCCCAGCATTTT.

This clonotype was seen repeatedly, ten times or more. The chain recombines TRBV11-2 with TRBJ2-1; 9 positions agree with TRBD2. Trimming cost V 3 bases and J 4 bases; bases outside gene matches: 4. This CDR3 is built from 15 residues. Per the germline V gene, CDR1 is SGHAT and CDR2 is FQNNGV. CDR3 region: CASSLASGAYNEQFF. The CDR3, as DNA: TGTGCCAGCAGCTTGGCTAGCGGGGCGTACAATGAGCAGTTCTTC.

The chain uses TRBV4-1 and TRBJ2-7, with 12 bases lining up with TRBD2. The V gene's germline CDR1 is MGHRA and CDR2 YSYEKL. V was clipped by 1 base and J by 3 bases; unmatched bases: 1. This CDR3 is built from 15 residues. This chain's CDR3 is CASSQVTSGSYEQYF. The CDR3 coding sequence is TGCGCCAGCAGCCAAGTGACTAGCGGGAGCTACGAGCAGTACTTC.

Only a few counts were recorded for this clonotype. This chain joins TRBV29-1 and TRBJ2-2; weak D call: TRBD2 (6 bases). This CDR3 comprises 14 residues. Germline V gene sequence: CDR1 SQVTM, CDR2 ANQGSEA. Trimming removed 7 bases at V and 0 bases at J, with 12 bases between. CDR3 nucleotides: TGCAGCGCCGCCAGGGACTCGAACACCGGGGAGCTGTTTTTT. Translated: CSAARDSNTGELFF.

This clonotype was seen more than once but under ten times. The chain employs TRBV2 and TRBJ2-2, with D perhaps TRBD2 (6 bases). Per germline, CDR1 SNHLY and CDR2 FYNNEI. The CDR3 spans 14 residues. V shed 9 bases and J shed 1 base, with 12 bases lying between them. CDR3 DNA: TGTGCCAGTACTAGCAGCTGGAACACCGGGGAGCTGTTTTTT. It yields the protein CASTSSWNTGELFF.

Many counts were recorded for this clonotype. The rearrangement links TRBV5-1 to TRBJ2-5; D call uncertain. There are 14 residues in the CDR3. The germline gives CDR1 SGHRS, CDR2 YFSETQ. Trimming removed 2 bases from V and 1 base from J, with 9 bases in between. The CDR3 here is CASSFGVTQETQYF. The CDR3 DNA is TGCGCCAGCAGCTTTGGAGTGACCCAAGAGACCCAGTACTTC.

This clonotype was observed many times. The rearrangement links TRBV10-3 to TRBJ1-1, with TRBD1 matching over 11 bases. The germline gives CDR1 ENHRY, CDR2 SYGVKD. This CDR3 is 15 amino acids long. V was pared by 3 bases and J by 6 bases, with 6 bases of the junction left unmatched. The CDR3 loop is CAISDPQGQGAEAFF. As DNA, the CDR3 is TGTGCCATCAGTGATCCTCAGGGACAGGGGGCTGAAGCTTTCTTT.